The present TCR beta chain was sequenced within a study of metastatic and nonmetastatic thyroid tumors. Study in general: Across blood and tumor or nodule tissue, repertoires from malignant and benign thyroid patients were compared with one another. Study-wide results and limits: Reports indicated that malignant thyroid tumors showed significantly higher TCR beta diversity than benign nodules did, in blood and tumor.

There were no patients who had received any treatment before thyroid surgery. This clone was observed many times. The target antigen is unknown. The sample holds other DNA sequences that translate to the same CDR3. The CDR3 runs to 16 residues. The trim removed 6 bases at V and 1 base at J, leaving 10 bases unmatched. CDR1 and CDR2 from the germline V gene are DFQATT and SNEGSKA (reference sequence). Authors' processing steps: Variation in CDR3 across clinicopathological groups served as the basis for constructing a distant-metastasis classifier in papillary thyroid cancer. TCRdb ran MiXCR on the PCR reads. The V and J calls and clone size are TCRdb's, not the authors'. Of around 19,000 clones in the sample, around 16% were seen once.

Sequencing was done on a sample of tumor tissue. This chain connects TRBV20-1 to TRBJ2-3, with 10 bases fitting TRBD1. The TCR originated in a female donor with papillary thyroid cancer or a benign thyroid nodule (not recorded which). Some clones in this sample may be carry-over from other donors' samples. Written as DNA, the CDR3 is TGCAGTGCGCCCCAGACAGGGGGCGCAGGCACAGATACGCAGTATTTT. Amino acid sequence: CSAPQTGGAGTDTQYF.